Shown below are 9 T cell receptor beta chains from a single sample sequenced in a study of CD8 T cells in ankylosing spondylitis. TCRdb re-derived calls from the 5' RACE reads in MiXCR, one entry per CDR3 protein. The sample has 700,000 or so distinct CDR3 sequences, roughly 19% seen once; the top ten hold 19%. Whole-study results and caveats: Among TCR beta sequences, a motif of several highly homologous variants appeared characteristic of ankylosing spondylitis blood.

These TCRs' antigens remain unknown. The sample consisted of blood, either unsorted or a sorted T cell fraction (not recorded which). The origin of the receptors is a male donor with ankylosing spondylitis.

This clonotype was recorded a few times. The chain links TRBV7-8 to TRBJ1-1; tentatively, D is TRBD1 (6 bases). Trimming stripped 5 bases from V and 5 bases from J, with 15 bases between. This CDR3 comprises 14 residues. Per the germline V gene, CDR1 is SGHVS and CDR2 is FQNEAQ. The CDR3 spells CASSIGGLGTEAFF. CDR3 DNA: TGTGCCAGCAGCATAGGGGGGCTGGGGACTGAAGCTTTCTTT.

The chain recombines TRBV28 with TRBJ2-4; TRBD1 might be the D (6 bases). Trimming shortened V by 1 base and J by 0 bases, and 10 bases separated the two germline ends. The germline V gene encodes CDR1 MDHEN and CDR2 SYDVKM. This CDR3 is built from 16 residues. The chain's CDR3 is CASSLLGAIAKNIQYF. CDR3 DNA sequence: TGTGCCAGCAGTTTATTGGGGGCCATAGCCAAAAACATTCAGTACTTC. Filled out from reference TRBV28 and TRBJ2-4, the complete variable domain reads DVKVTQSSRYLVKRTGEKVFLECVQDMDHENMFWYRQDPGLGLRLIYFSYDVKMKEKGDIPEGYSVSREKKERFSLILESASTNQTSMYLCASSLLGAIAKNIQYFGAGTRLSVL.

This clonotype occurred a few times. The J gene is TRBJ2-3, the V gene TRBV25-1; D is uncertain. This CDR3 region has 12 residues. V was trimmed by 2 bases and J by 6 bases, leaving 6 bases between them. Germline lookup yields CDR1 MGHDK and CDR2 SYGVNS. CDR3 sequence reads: CASSERRDTQYF. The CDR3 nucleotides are TGTGCCAGCAGTGAAAGACGGGATACGCAGTATTTT.

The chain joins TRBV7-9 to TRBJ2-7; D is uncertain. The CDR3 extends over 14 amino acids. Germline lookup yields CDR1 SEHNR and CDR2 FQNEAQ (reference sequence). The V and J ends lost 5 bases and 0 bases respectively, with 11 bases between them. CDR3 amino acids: CASSPPSSSYEQYF. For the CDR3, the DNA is TGTGCCAGCAGCCCCCCGTCGAGCTCCTACGAGCAGTACTTC.

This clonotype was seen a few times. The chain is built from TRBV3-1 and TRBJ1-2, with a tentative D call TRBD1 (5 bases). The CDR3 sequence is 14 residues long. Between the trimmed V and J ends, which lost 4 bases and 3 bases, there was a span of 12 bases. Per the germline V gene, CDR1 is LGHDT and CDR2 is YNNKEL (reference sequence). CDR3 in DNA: TGTGCCAGCAGCCGATCGGGGGACGACTATGGCTACACCTTC. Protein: CASSRSGDDYGYTF.

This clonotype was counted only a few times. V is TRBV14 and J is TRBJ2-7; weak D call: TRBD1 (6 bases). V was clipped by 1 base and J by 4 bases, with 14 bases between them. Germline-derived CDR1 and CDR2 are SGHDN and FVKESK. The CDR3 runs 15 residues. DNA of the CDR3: TGTGCCAGCAGCCAAGGGGGGCGAAAGACTTACGAGCAGTACTTC. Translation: CASSQGGRKTYEQYF.

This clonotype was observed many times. This CDR3 reads CASSVGGARETQYF. CDR3 nucleotides: TGTGCCAGCAGCGTAGGGGGGGCCAGGGAGACCCAGTACTTC. The J gene is TRBJ2-5, the V gene TRBV9; D may match TRBD1 or TRBD2 (6 bases each). This CDR3 has 14 residues. Between the trimmed V and J ends, which lost 0 bases and 5 bases, there was a span of 11 bases. Germline V gives CDR1 SGDLS, CDR2 YYNGEE. The full variable domain, with the rest looked up from reference TRBV9 and TRBJ2-5, is DSGVTQTPKHLITATGQRVTLRCSPRSGDLSVYWYQQSLDQGLQFLIQYYNGEERAKGNILERFSAQQFPDLHSELNLSSLELGDSALYFCASSVGGARETQYFGPGTRLLVL.

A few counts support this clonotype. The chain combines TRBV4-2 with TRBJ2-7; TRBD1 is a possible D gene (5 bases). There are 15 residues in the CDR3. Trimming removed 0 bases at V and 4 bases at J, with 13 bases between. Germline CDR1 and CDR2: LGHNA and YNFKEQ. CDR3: CASSQDDSLLYEQYF. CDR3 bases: TGTGCCAGCAGCCAAGATGACAGCCTCTTATACGAGCAGTACTTC.

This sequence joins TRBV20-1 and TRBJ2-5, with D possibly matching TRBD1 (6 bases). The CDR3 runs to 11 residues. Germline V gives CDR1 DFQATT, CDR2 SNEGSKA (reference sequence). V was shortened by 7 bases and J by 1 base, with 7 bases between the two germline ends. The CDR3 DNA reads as TGCAGTGTGGACAGCCAAGAGACCCAGTACTTC. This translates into CSVDSQETQYF.